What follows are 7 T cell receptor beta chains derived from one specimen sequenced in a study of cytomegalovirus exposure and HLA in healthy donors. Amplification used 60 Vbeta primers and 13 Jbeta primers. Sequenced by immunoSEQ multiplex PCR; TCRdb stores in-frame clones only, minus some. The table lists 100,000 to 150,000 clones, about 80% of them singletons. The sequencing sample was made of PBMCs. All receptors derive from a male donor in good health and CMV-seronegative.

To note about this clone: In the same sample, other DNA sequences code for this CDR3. CDR3 region: CASTREMAYIQYF. The CDR3 nucleotides read TGTGCCAGCACCCGGGAAATGGCGTACATTCAGTACTTC. The chain carries TRBV2 and TRBJ2-4; a possible D gene is TRBD2 (5 bases). V lost 7 bases, J lost 8 bases, and 15 bases lay in between. This CDR3 has 13 residues. The germline V gene has CDR1 SNHLY and CDR2 FYNNEI.

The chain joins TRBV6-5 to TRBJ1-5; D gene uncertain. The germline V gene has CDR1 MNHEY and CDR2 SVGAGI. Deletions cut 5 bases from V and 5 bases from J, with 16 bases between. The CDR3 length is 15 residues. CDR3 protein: CASSLAQEGDQPQHF. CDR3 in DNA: TGTGCCAGCAGTCTCGCCCAGGAGGGCGATCAGCCCCAGCATTTT.

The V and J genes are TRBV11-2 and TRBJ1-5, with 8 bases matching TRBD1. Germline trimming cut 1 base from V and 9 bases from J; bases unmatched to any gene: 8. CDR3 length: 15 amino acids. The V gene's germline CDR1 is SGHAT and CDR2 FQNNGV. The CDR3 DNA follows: TGTGCCAGCAGCTTAGGAAGGGACAGGAGTCCGCCCCAGCATTTT. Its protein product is CASSLGRDRSPPQHF.

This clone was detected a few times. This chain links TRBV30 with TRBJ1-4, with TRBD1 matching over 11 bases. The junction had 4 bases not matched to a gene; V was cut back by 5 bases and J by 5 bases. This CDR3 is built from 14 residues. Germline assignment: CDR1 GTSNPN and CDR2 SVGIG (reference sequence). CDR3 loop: CAWDRDRGNEKLFF. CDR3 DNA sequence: TGTGCCTGGGACCGGGACAGGGGGAATGAAAAACTGTTTTTT.

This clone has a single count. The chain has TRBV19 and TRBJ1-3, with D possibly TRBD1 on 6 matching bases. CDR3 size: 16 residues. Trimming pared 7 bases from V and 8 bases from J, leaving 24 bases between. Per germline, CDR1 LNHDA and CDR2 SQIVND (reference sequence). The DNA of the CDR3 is TGTGCCAGTACCCCCTTGCGGGGGGCCAGGTGGGACACCATATATTTT. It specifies CASTPLRGARWDTIYF.

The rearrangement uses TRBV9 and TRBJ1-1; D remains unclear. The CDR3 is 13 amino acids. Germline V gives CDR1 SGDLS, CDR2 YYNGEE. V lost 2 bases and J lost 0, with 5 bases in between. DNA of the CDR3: TGTGCCAGCAGCGTGTTATTGAACACTGAAGCTTTCTTT. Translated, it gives CASSVLLNTEAFF.

This CDR3 reads CASRHRISNNQPQHF. Here the CDR3 DNA reads TGTGCCAGCAGGCACAGGATTTCCAACAATCAGCCCCAGCATTTT. V usage is TRBV28 and J usage is TRBJ1-5, with TRBD1 as a possible D gene (5 bases). The CDR3 spans 15 residues. The ends were cut back, 6 bases at V and 3 bases at J, with 15 bases in the middle. Germline CDR1 is MDHEN and CDR2 is SYDVKM.